The 14 T cell receptor beta chains reported below all come from one sample, sequenced in a study of T-cell memory formation after mild COVID-19. From the 5' RACE reads, TCRdb called clonotypes with MiXCR, one entry per CDR3 protein. In the table there are more than 400,000 distinct CDR3 sequences, roughly 18% of which are singletons. Input material: PBMCs or a T cell subset sorted from them (not recorded which). All receptors derive from an adult woman who had mild COVID-19 (a few samples of this study predate the infection). Cell type and time point are not known.

The V gene is TRBV9, the J gene TRBJ2-5, with D possibly called TRBD1 or TRBD2 (5 bases each). Trimming removed 2 bases from V and 4 bases from J, with 12 bases in between. Germline V gives CDR1 SGDLS, CDR2 YYNGEE. This CDR3 comprises 14 residues. DNA of the CDR3: TGTGCCAGCAGCGTTAGTGGGGACCGAGAGACCCAGTACTTC. It specifies CASSVSGDRETQYF.

This clonotype was seen only a few times. The V gene is TRBV5-1, the J gene TRBJ2-2; 9 bases map to TRBD2. Trimming cost V 5 bases and J 2 bases; bases outside gene matches: 7. CDR3 length: 16 amino acids. CDR1 and CDR2 (germline): SGHRS, YFSETQ. CDR3 in DNA: TGCGCCAGCAGATATCGACTAGCGGACAACACCGGGGAGCTGTTTTTT. Its translation: CASRYRLADNTGELFF.

This clonotype was recorded a few times. The rearrangement links TRBV6-6 to TRBJ1-1; weak D call: TRBD1 (5 bases). With 2 bases removed from V and 6 bases from J, the gap between germline ends came to 13 bases. The germline gives CDR1 MNHNY, CDR2 SVGAGI (reference sequence). The CDR3 runs to 14 residues. The CDR3 here is CASSYRGTFPEAFF. DNA for the CDR3: TGTGCCAGCAGTTACCGCGGGACTTTCCCTGAAGCTTTCTTT.

The chain employs TRBV29-1 and TRBJ2-1; D tentatively reads TRBD1 or TRBD2 (5 bases each). V dropped 7 bases and J dropped 0 bases, with 13 bases sitting between them. The germline V gene encodes CDR1 SQVTM and CDR2 ANQGSEA. The CDR3 consists of 14 residues. CDR3 DNA: TGCAGCGGGATGAGGGGCCTCTCCTACAATGAGCAGTTCTTC. This encodes CSGMRGLSYNEQFF.

The chain carries TRBV5-8 and TRBJ2-3; TRBD1 matches 9 bases. V gave up 4 bases and J gave up 2 bases; unmatched junction bases: 5. Looked up from germline, CDR1 is SGHTS and CDR2 is YDEGEE. There are 15 residues in the CDR3. The DNA for the CDR3 is TGTGCCAGCAGCCACGGACAGGGGAACACAGATACGCAGTATTTT. It is translated as CASSHGQGNTDTQYF.

The genes are TRBV5-1 and TRBJ2-7, with D perhaps matching TRBD2 (7 bases). Trimming shortened V by 0 bases and J by 3 bases, and 10 bases separated the two germline ends. CDR1 and CDR2 from the germline V gene are SGHRS and YFSETQ. This CDR3 has 14 amino acids. The CDR3 loop reads CASSLDGGHYEQYF. DNA for the CDR3: TGCGCCAGCAGCTTGGACGGGGGGCACTACGAGCAGTACTTC.

This sequence joins TRBV5-1 and TRBJ2-3; TRBD2 is a possible D gene (6 bases). Trimming stripped 7 bases from V and 3 bases from J, with 15 bases between. The CDR3 is made up of 14 amino acids. Germline V CDR1 and CDR2: SGHRS, YFSETQ. CDR3 protein: CASCKAGRTDTQYF. The CDR3 nucleotides are TGCGCCAGCTGCAAGGCGGGGAGGACAGATACGCAGTATTTT.

J is TRBJ2-2 and V is TRBV10-3; D call uncertain. The germline V and J ends were trimmed by 2 bases and 7 bases, with 5 bases remaining between them. Germline CDR1 ENHRY, CDR2 SYGVKD. The CDR3 totals 12 residues. CDR3 in DNA: TGTGCCATCAGTGAGGCAGACGGGGAGCTGTTTTTT. This translates into CAISEADGELFF.

The chain employs TRBV2 and TRBJ1-5; a weak D match, TRBD1 (5 bases). Between the trimmed V and J ends, which lost 3 bases and 3 bases, there was a span of 15 bases. This CDR3 comprises 16 residues. Germline CDR1 reads SNHLY; CDR2 reads FYNNEI. The CDR3 nucleotides are TGTGCCAGCAGTGACCAGGGCCGAGAGGACAATCAGCCCCAGCATTTT. Encoded protein: CASSDQGREDNQPQHF.

This clonotype was seen more than once but under ten times. This chain connects TRBV15 to TRBJ2-3; D is undetermined. Germline V CDR1 and CDR2: LNHNV, YYDKDF (reference sequence). This CDR3 is 16 amino acids long. V lost 0 bases to trimming and J lost 0 bases, with 10 bases between them. Here the CDR3 reads CATSRDATASTDTQYF. CDR3 sequence (DNA): TGTGCCACCAGCAGAGATGCAACAGCAAGCACAGATACGCAGTATTTT.

This clonotype has just a few counts. The chain combines TRBV29-1 with TRBJ1-3; possibly TRBD1 for D (5 bases). The CDR3 extends over 15 amino acids. From germline, CDR1 is SQVTM and CDR2 ANQGSEA. Trimming took 4 bases from V and 4 from J, leaving 17 bases between them. Here the CDR3 DNA reads TGCAGCGTTGGCGGCGGGAGGGGACTCGGAAACACCATATATTTT. Translated: CSVGGGRGLGNTIYF.

This clonotype appeared a few times. The gene calls are TRBV18 and TRBJ2-1; perhaps D is TRBD1 or TRBD2 (6 bases each). Germline lookup yields CDR1 KGHSH and CDR2 LQKENI. The CDR3 spans 13 residues. Trimming took 6 bases from V and 5 from J, leaving 11 bases between them. The CDR3, as DNA: TGTGCCAGCTCCATAAGGGGGGACAATGAGCAGTTCTTC. Protein: CASSIRGDNEQFF.

This clonotype was picked up a small number of times. This chain uses TRBV12-3 or TRBV12-4 with TRBJ1-1; maybe TRBD1 (6 bases). V shed 6 bases and J shed 4 bases, with 24 bases lying between them. CDR3 length: 17 amino acids. As DNA, the CDR3 is TGTGCCAGCAGACCGGGAGGTGGTAGGGTGACAGGCACTGAAGCTTTCTTT. This translates into CASRPGGGRVTGTEAFF.

CDR3 residues: CSVAGTGRNTEAFF. CDR3 nucleotide sequence: TGCAGCGTCGCCGGGACAGGGAGGAACACTGAAGCTTTCTTT. The chain couples TRBV29-1 to TRBJ1-1; 9 positions match TRBD1. Germline trimming cut 6 bases from V and 1 base from J; bases unmatched to any gene: 6. Looked up from germline, CDR1 is SQVTM and CDR2 is ANQGSEA. The CDR3 spans 14 residues.